Listed here are 20 T cell receptor beta chains from one sample, sequenced in a study of response to subunit inactivated influenza vaccine. TCRdb independently ran MiXCR on the RT-PCR reads; one entry per CDR3 protein. Here the sample spans approximately 230,000 distinct CDR3 sequences, 12% being singletons. The sequencing used non-naive T cells sorted from PBMCs, collected 14 to 15 days before vaccination. The receptors stem from a man aged 50 to 60 who received an inactivated influenza vaccine.

V usage is TRBV11-2 and J usage is TRBJ2-3; 14 bases map to TRBD2. The germline V gene has CDR1 SGHAT and CDR2 FQNNGV. V was pared by 8 bases and J by 3 bases, with 13 bases of the junction left unmatched. This CDR3 has 18 residues. CDR3 residues: CASFPLGLAGVHTDTQYF. As DNA, the CDR3 is TGTGCCAGCTTTCCCCTGGGACTAGCGGGAGTTCATACAGATACGCAGTATTTT.

In this sample, this clonotype turned up many times. The rearrangement joins TRBV13 to TRBJ1-5; D is undetermined. Trimming cost V 0 bases and J 5 bases, with 11 bases left between them. The CDR3 totals 15 residues. Germline CDR1 is PRHDT and CDR2 is FYEKMQ (reference sequence). The CDR3 DNA follows: TGTGCCAGCAGCTTAGGCCGTTCAGGCTATCAGCCCCAGCATTTT. This sequence encodes CASSLGRSGYQPQHF.

This clonotype has at least ten counts. The chain combines TRBV11-2 with TRBJ2-4, with D possibly TRBD2 on 6 matching bases. This CDR3 is 16 amino acids long. Germline V gene data show CDR1 as SGHAT and CDR2 as FQNNGV. The V end lost 5 bases, the J end lost 2 bases, and 16 bases lay between the germline ends. CDR3 DNA: TGTGCCAGCAGCAACATTAGCGGATCGACCAAAAACATTCAGTACTTC. It encodes CASSNISGSTKNIQYF.

This clonotype was observed a handful of times. The genes are TRBV7-8 and TRBJ2-3; no clear D. The germline CDR1 and CDR2 sequences are SGHVS and FQNEAQ. The V end lost 5 bases, the J end lost 2 bases, and 17 bases lay between the germline ends. The CDR3 has 16 residues. This CDR3 reads CASSPGLGWDTDTQYF. DNA of the CDR3: TGTGCCAGCAGCCCCGGCCTGGGGTGGGACACAGATACGCAGTATTTT.

The sample holds a few counts of this clonotype. V and J are TRBV20-1 and TRBJ2-3, with 7 nucleotides matching TRBD1. There are 14 residues in the CDR3. V lost 4 bases, J lost 0 bases, and 4 bases stayed unmatched. Germline CDR1 is DFQATT and CDR2 is SNEGSKA (reference sequence). CDR3 region: CSAKGTVSTDTQYF. The CDR3 bases are TGCAGTGCTAAGGGGACAGTTAGCACAGATACGCAGTATTTT.

This clonotype appeared a few times. The genes are TRBV3-1 and TRBJ1-2, with D tentatively TRBD1 (5 bases). V was clipped by 1 base and J by 5 bases, with 14 bases between them. CDR1 is LGHDT, CDR2 YNNKEL, per germline (reference sequence). CDR3 length: 15 residues. For the CDR3, the DNA is TGTGCCAGCAGCCAAGGAGGAGGGGACTGGTATGGCTACACCTTC. Translating gives CASSQGGGDWYGYTF.

There are many counts of this clonotype. The chain links TRBV3-1 to TRBJ2-2; D remains ambiguous. Trimming shortened V by 4 bases and J by 9 bases, and 6 bases separated the two germline ends. The CDR3 length is 11 residues. CDR1 LGHDT and CDR2 YNNKEL come from the germline V gene (reference sequence). The CDR3 reads CASSPGWELFF. The CDR3 nucleotides are TGTGCCAGCAGCCCGGGTTGGGAGCTGTTTTTT.

This clonotype appeared many times. The J gene is TRBJ2-7, the V gene TRBV28, with unresolved D. Germline assignment: CDR1 MDHEN and CDR2 SYDVKM. CDR3 length equals 14 residues. Trimming stripped 6 bases from V and 1 base from J, with 13 bases between. The CDR3 DNA is TGTGCCAGCAGGCTAACCACCTCTTCCTACGAGCAGTACTTC. Its translation is CASRLTTSSYEQYF.

This clonotype turned up a few times. The rearrangement joins TRBV7-9 to TRBJ2-2; D uncertain. Germline V gives CDR1 SEHNR, CDR2 FQNEAQ (reference sequence). V shed 6 bases and J shed 2 bases, with 13 bases lying between them. The CDR3 totals 15 residues. As DNA, the CDR3 is TGTGCCAGCAGTCTTGGGTCGGGTAACACCGGGGAGCTGTTTTTT. It encodes CASSLGSGNTGELFF.

This clonotype was seen ten or more times. The rearrangement uses TRBV20-1 and TRBJ2-7; D perhaps matches TRBD2 (6 bases). The CDR3 has 14 amino acids. Trimming took 3 bases from V and 2 from J, leaving 14 bases between them. The germline V gene has CDR1 DFQATT and CDR2 SNEGSKA (reference sequence). The CDR3 spells CSASPGDGTYEQYF. The CDR3 nucleotides are TGCAGTGCTAGCCCGGGGGACGGGACCTACGAGCAGTACTTC.

The rearrangement links TRBV29-1 to TRBJ2-7; the D gene is possibly TRBD1 (5 bases). Per the germline V gene, CDR1 is SQVTM and CDR2 is ANQGSEA. Trimming took 4 bases from V and 5 from J, leaving 12 bases between them. The CDR3 runs 12 residues. The CDR3 protein is CSVGVAGNEQYF. The CDR3 region has the DNA TGCAGCGTTGGGGTGGCAGGGAACGAGCAGTACTTC.

The gene calls are TRBV7-2 and TRBJ2-5, with no clear D. From germline, CDR1 is SGHTA and CDR2 FQGNSA. V was pared by 1 base and J by 2 bases, with 11 bases between. The CDR3 has 15 residues. In nucleotides, the CDR3 is TGTGCCAGCAGCTTAGTTGTCGGTAAACAAGAGACCCAGTACTTC. Translation gives CASSLVVGKQETQYF.

This clonotype was seen a few times. This chain connects TRBV6-1 to TRBJ2-3; 7 bases are a match to TRBD1. From germline, CDR1 is MNHNS and CDR2 SASEGT. The CDR3 totals 14 residues. The junction had 9 bases not matched to a gene; V was cut back by 7 bases and J by 5 bases. This CDR3 is CASKQGVEGDTQYF. CDR3 coding DNA: TGTGCCAGCAAGCAGGGGGTTGAGGGAGATACGCAGTATTTT.

V is TRBV5-1 and J is TRBJ2-3; 10 nucleotides agree with TRBD1. With 4 bases clipped from V and 4 bases from J, the junction kept 9 bases outside the gene matches. From germline, CDR1 is SGHRS and CDR2 YFSETQ. This CDR3 spans 16 amino acids. Here the CDR3 reads CASSGETGGYPDTQYF. The CDR3 DNA reads TGCGCCAGCAGCGGCGAGACAGGGGGCTACCCAGATACGCAGTATTTT. Looking up the rest from reference TRBV5-1 and TRBJ2-3 gives the full variable domain: KAGVTQTPRYLIKTRGQQVTLSCSPISGHRSVSWYQQTPGQGLQFLFEYFSETQRNKGNFPGRFSGRQFSNSRSEMNVSTLELGDSALYLCASSGETGGYPDTQYFGPGTRLTVL.

The chain uses TRBV7-9 and TRBJ1-2, with a possible D match to TRBD1 (5 bases). This CDR3 comprises 13 residues. V lost 5 bases to trimming and J lost 8 bases, with 15 bases between them. CDR1 is SEHNR and CDR2 is FQNEAQ in the germline V gene (reference sequence). The CDR3 bases are TGTGCCAGCAGCCCGACCAGGGAACGCGGCTACACCTTC. As protein: CASSPTRERGYTF.

This clonotype was seen many times. The rearrangement links TRBV6-2 or TRBV6-3 to TRBJ2-3; TRBD2 agrees at 11 bases. The CDR3 is 15 amino acids. With 8 bases clipped from V and 2 bases from J, the junction kept 6 bases outside the gene matches. The V gene's germline CDR1 is MNHEY and CDR2 SVGEGT. Here the CDR3 reads CASVGTSGHTDTQYF. For the CDR3, the DNA is TGTGCCAGCGTGGGGACTAGCGGCCACACAGATACGCAGTATTTT.

This clonotype occurred many times. The gene calls are TRBV29-1 and TRBJ2-7, with 8 bases that match TRBD1. CDR3 length equals 14 residues. J gave up 5 bases and V 4 bases, and 10 bases lay outside the gene matches. In germline, CDR1 is SQVTM, CDR2 ANQGSEA. CDR3 sequence (DNA): TGCAGCGTTGTGGAGACAGGGGATCCCCACGAGCAGTACTTC. This codes for CSVVETGDPHEQYF.

In this sample, this clonotype turned up many times. CDR3 region: CASSFGQTYEQYF. CDR3 nucleotide sequence: TGTGCCAGCAGCTTCGGACAGACCTACGAGCAGTACTTC. The chain couples TRBV12-3 or TRBV12-4 to TRBJ2-7; tentative D call: TRBD1 (6 bases). The V end was cut by 6 bases, the J end by 2 bases, with 11 bases between. The CDR3 consists of 13 residues.

This clonotype was seen many times. The gene calls are TRBV2 and TRBJ2-5, with D maybe TRBD1 (7 bases). Trimming stripped 6 bases from V and 4 bases from J, with 9 bases between. CDR1 and CDR2 (germline): SNHLY, FYNNEI. This CDR3 has 12 amino acids. CDR3 nucleotide sequence: TGTGCCAGCAGCCAGGGGGGAGAGACCCAGTACTTC. It encodes CASSQGGETQYF.

The J gene is TRBJ2-7, the V gene TRBV3-1; D remains unclear. This CDR3 is 14 amino acids long. Trimming cost V 0 bases and J 1 base, with 7 bases left between them. Germline CDR1 LGHDT, CDR2 YNNKEL (reference sequence). The DNA for the CDR3 is TGTGCCAGCAGCCAAGATTTAGGATCCTACGAGCAGTACTTC. It is translated as CASSQDLGSYEQYF.